A single sample gave rise to the 5 T cell receptor beta chains below, sequenced in a study of cytotoxic CD8 clonotypes in ibrutinib-treated CLL. Produced via immunoSEQ multiplex PCR; TCRdb's table is partial and in-frame only. The profile covers some 84,000 clones, with around 84% appearing a single time and more than 5% taken by the ten largest. Sequences were derived from PBMCs, sampled before ibrutinib treatment. Receptors were obtained from a human donor with chronic lymphocytic leukemia.

In this sample, this clone turned up a few times. The rearrangement joins TRBV11-2 to TRBJ1-1; D unresolved. Germline CDR1 is SGHAT and CDR2 is FQNNGV. The germline V and J ends were trimmed by 5 bases and 0 bases, with 10 bases remaining between them. The CDR3 is 14 residues long. The CDR3 bases are TGTGCCAGCAGCCCCAGTTCGGTGAACACTGAAGCTTTCTTT. Translated: CASSPSSVNTEAFF.

In its sample, this clone was seen a few times. The chain is built from TRBV5-8 and TRBJ2-7, with a tentative D call TRBD1 (5 bases). This CDR3 region has 17 residues. Germline V gene lookup returns CDR1 SGHTS and CDR2 YDEGEE. V dropped 1 base and J dropped 2 bases, with 19 bases sitting between them. CDR3 nucleotide sequence: TGTGCCAGCAGCTTGCCCGGTCGACAGCCTGCTACCTACGAGCAGTACTTC. This codes for CASSLPGRQPATYEQYF.

The V and J genes are TRBV7-2 and TRBJ1-5, with TRBD1 as a possible D gene (5 bases). The CDR3 runs 13 residues. V lost 6 bases, J lost 3 bases, and 9 bases lay in between. Germline V gene lookup returns CDR1 SGHTA and CDR2 FQGNSA. CDR3 sequence reads: CASRGTINQPQHF. In DNA form, the CDR3 reads TGTGCCAGCAGGGGGACGATCAATCAGCCCCAGCATTTT.

V gene TRBV19 combines with J gene TRBJ2-1; maybe TRBD2 (6 bases). There are 17 residues in the CDR3. Germline assignment: CDR1 LNHDA and CDR2 SQIVND (reference sequence). V was trimmed by 7 bases and J by 0 bases, leaving 19 bases between them. The CDR3 spells CASNLGGTRSSYNEQFF. In nucleotides, the CDR3 is TGTGCCAGTAACCTCGGGGGAACTAGGAGCTCCTACAATGAGCAGTTCTTC.

V and J are TRBV10-3 and TRBJ1-5; D is unclear. Germline V gene sequence: CDR1 ENHRY, CDR2 SYGVKD. V was shortened by 6 bases and J by 0 bases, with 9 bases between the two germline ends. The CDR3 runs 14 residues. In DNA form, the CDR3 reads TGTGCCATCAGCGCCGAGGGTAGCAATCAGCCCCAGCATTTT. It yields the protein CAISAEGSNQPQHF.